The following is a TCR beta chain sequence with its context. Its specificity is unknown. This specimen comes from a study of T cells in narcolepsy. Study-wide context: Patients with NT1 or NT2 and healthy control donors were enrolled. Study results and limitations: In some patient and control memory CD4+ samples, autoreactive clones were absent. Autoreactive HCRT-specific and TRIB2-specific clonotypes were marked in same-patient CSF-versus-blood CD4+ comparisons. Reportedly, autoreactive clonotypes were serially detected in patients' blood but not controls'.

Produced via immunoSEQ multiplex PCR; TCRdb's table is partial and in-frame only. The sample lists under 30,000 clones, about four fifths occurring once. The CDR3 consists of 15 residues. Germline-derived CDR1 and CDR2 are MNHNS and SASEGT. J is TRBJ2-5 and V is TRBV6-1; maybe TRBD2 (5 bases). The end of the DNA aligns better with TRBJ2-7, so the J call may be wrong. This receptor was obtained from a human donor with narcolepsy. The material sequenced was CD45RA- memory CD4+ T cells from PBMCs. CDR3 nucleotides: TGTGCCAGCAGTGAAGCCGAGGGCGATACCTACGAGCAGTACTTC. It specifies CASSEAEGDTYEQYF.